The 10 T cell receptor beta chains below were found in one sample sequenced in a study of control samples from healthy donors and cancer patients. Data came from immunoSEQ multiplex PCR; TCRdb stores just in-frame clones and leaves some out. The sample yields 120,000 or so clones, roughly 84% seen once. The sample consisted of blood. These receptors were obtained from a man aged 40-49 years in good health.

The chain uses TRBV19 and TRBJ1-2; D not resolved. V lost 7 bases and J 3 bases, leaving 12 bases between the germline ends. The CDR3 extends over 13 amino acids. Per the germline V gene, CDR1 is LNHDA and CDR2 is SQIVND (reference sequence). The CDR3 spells CASTGFVDYGYTF. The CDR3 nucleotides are TGTGCCAGTACCGGCTTTGTAGACTATGGCTACACCTTC. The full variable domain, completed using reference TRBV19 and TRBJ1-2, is DGGITQSPKYLFRKEGQNVTLSCEQNLNHDAMYWYRQDPGQGLRLIYYSQIVNDFQKGDIAEGYSVSREKKESFPLTVTSAQKNPTAFYLCASTGFVDYGYTFGSGTRLTVV.

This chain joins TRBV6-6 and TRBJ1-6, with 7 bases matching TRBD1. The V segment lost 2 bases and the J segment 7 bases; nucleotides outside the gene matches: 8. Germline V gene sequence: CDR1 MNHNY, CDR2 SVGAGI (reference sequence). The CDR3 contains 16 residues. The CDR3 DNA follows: TGTGCCAGCAGTTACCAAGGGGGCTTTGGGAATTCACCCCTCCACTTT. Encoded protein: CASSYQGGFGNSPLHF.

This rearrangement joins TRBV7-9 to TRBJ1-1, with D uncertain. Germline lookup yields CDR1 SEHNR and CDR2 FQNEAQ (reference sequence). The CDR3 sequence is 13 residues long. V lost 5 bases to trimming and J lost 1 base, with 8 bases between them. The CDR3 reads CASSRQENTEAFF. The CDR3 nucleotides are TGTGCCAGCAGCCGGCAGGAGAACACTGAAGCTTTCTTT.

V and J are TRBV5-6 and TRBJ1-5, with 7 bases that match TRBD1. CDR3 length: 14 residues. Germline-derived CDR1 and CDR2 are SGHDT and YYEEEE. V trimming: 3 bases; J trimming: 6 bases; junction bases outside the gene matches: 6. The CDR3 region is CASSSERDSQPQHF. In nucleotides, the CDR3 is TGTGCCAGCAGCTCCGAAAGGGACAGTCAGCCCCAGCATTTT.

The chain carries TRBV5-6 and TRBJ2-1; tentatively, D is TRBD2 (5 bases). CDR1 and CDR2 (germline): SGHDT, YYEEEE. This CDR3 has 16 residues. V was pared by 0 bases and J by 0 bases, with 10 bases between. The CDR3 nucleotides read TGTGCCAGCAGCTTGGGCGGGCAATTCTCCTACAATGAGCAGTTCTTC. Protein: CASSLGGQFSYNEQFF.

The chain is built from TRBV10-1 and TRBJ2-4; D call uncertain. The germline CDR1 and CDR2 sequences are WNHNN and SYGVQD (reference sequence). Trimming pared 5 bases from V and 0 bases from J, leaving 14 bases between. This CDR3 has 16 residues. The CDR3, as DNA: TGCGCCAGCAGTCGGGCCTGGGCGCTAGCCAAAAACATTCAGTACTTC. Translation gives CASSRAWALAKNIQYF.

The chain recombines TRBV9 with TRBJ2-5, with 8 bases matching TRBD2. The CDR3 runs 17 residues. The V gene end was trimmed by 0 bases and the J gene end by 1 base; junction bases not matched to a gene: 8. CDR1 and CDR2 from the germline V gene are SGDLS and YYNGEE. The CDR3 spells CASSVGRRAGGQETQYF. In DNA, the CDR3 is TGTGCCAGCAGCGTAGGTAGGAGGGCGGGGGGCCAAGAGACCCAGTACTTC.

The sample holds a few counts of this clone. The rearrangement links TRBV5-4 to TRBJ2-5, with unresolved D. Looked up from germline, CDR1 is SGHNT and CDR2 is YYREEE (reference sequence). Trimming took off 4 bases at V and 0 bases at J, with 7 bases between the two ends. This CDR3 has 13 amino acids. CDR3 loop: CASSITDQETQYF. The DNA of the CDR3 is TGTGCCAGCAGCATAACCGACCAAGAGACCCAGTACTTC.

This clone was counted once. CDR3 amino acids: CASSRPGGENSPLHF. CDR3 DNA: TGCGCCAGCAGCCGTCCCGGGGGGGAGAATTCACCCCTCCACTTT. This chain joins TRBV4-3 and TRBJ1-6, with D perhaps TRBD1 (5 bases). Trimming removed 4 bases from V and 7 bases from J, with 14 bases in between. Germline CDR1 LGHNA, CDR2 YSLEER. CDR3 length equals 15 residues.

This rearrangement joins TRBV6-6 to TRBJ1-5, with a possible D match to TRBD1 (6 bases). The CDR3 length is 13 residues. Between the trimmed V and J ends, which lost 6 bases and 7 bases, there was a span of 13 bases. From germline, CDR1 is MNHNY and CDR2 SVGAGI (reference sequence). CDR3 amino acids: CASRAGEGQPQHF. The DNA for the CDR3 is TGTGCCAGCAGAGCAGGGGAAGGGCAGCCCCAGCATTTT.